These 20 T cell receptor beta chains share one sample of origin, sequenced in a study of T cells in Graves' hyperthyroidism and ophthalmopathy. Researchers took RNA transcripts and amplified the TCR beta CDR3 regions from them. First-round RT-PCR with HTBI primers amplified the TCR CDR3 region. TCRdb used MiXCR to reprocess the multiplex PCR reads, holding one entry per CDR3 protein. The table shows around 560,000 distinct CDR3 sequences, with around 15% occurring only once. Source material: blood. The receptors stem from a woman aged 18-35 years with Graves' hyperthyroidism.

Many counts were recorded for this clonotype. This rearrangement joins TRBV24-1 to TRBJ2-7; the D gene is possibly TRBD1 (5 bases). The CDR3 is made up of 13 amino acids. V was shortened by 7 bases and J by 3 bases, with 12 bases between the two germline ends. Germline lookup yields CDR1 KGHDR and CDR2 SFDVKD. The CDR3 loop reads CATSPRAGYEQYF. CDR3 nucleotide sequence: TGTGCCACCAGCCCCAGGGCCGGCTACGAGCAGTACTTC.

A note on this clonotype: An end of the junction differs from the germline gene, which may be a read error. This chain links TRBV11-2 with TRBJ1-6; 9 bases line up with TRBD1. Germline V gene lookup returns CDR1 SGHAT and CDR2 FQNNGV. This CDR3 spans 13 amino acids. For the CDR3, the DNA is TGTGCCAGCAGCGGACAGGGGCCGCCACCCCACCACTTT. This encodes CASSGQGPPPHHF.

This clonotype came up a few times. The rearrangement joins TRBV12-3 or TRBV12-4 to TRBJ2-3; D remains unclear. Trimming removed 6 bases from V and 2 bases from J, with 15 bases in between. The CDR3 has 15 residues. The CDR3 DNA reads TGTGCCAGCAGGAACGGACGAGGAAACACAGATACGCAGTATTTT. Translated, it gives CASRNGRGNTDTQYF.

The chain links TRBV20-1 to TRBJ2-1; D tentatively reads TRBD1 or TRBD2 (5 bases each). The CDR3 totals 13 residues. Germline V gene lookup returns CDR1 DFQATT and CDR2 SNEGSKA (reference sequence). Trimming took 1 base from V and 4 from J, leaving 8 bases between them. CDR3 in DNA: TGCAGTGCTAGAGGGGACGCTTACAATGAGCAGTTCTTC. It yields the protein CSARGDAYNEQFF.

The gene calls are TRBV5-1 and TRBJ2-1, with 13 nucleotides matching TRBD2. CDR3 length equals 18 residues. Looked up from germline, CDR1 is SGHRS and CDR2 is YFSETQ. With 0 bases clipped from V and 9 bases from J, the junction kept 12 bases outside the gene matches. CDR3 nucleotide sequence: TGCGCCAGCAGCTTGGGGCCCCAAGGACTAGCGGGAGCAAGTGAGCAGTTCTTC. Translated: CASSLGPQGLAGASEQFF.

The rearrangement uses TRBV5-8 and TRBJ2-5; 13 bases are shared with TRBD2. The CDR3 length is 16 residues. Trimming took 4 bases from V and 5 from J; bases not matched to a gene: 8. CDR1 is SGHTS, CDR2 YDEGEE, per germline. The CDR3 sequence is CASSPGLAGAAETQYF. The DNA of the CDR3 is TGTGCCAGCAGCCCCGGACTAGCGGGAGCGGCGGAGACCCAGTACTTC.

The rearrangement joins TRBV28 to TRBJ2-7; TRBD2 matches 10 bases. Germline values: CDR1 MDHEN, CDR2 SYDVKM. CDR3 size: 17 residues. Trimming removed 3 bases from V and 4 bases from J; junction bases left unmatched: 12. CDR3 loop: CASSLGPGLAGEYEQYF. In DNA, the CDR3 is TGTGCCAGCAGTTTGGGGCCCGGGCTAGCGGGAGAATACGAGCAGTACTTC.

Written as DNA, the CDR3 is TGTGCCAGCTCACCACAGGGTGTCGGTGAAAAACTGTTTTTT. Amino acids: CASSPQGVGEKLFF. This chain connects TRBV18 to TRBJ1-4; D unresolved. In germline, CDR1 is KGHSH, CDR2 LQKENI. V lost 1 base and J 7 bases, leaving 10 bases between the germline ends. There are 14 residues in the CDR3. Drawing the rest from reference TRBV18 and TRBJ1-4, the complete variable domain is NAGVMQNPRHLVRRRGQEARLRCSPMKGHSHVYWYRQLPEEGLKFMVYLQKENIIDESGMPKERFSAEFPKEGPSILRIQQVVRGDSAAYFCASSPQGVGEKLFFGSGTQLSVL.

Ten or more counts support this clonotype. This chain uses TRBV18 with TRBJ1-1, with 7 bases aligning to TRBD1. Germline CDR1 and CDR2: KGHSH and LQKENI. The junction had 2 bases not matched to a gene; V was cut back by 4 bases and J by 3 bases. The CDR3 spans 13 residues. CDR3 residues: CASSLGTDTEAFF. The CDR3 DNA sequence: TGTGCCAGCTCACTGGGGACAGACACTGAAGCTTTCTTT.

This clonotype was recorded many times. CDR3 nucleotides: TGCAGTGCTAGTTTGGGGGGGCCTAGCACAGATACGCAGTATTTT. Residues: CSASLGGPSTDTQYF. The rearrangement uses TRBV20-1 and TRBJ2-3; D is possibly TRBD2 (7 bases). V was pared by 3 bases and J by 0 bases, with 13 bases between. There are 15 residues in the CDR3. CDR1 and CDR2 from the germline V gene are DFQATT and SNEGSKA (reference sequence).

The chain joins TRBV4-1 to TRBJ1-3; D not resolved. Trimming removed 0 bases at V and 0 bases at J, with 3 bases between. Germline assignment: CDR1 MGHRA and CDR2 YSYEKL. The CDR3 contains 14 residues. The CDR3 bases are TGCGCCAGCAGCCAAGACAGCTCTGGAAACACCATATATTTT. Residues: CASSQDSSGNTIYF.

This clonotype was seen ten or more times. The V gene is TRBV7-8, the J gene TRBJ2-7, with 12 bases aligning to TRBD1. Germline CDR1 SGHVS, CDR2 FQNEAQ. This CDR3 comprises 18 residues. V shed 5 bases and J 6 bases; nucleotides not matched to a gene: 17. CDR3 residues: CASSKRLQTGTGGGEQYF. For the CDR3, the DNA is TGTGCCAGCAGCAAACGCTTACAAACCGGGACAGGGGGCGGCGAGCAGTACTTC. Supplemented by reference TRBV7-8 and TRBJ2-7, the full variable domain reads GAGVSQSPRYKVAKRGQDVALRCDPISGHVSLFWYQQALGQGPEFLTYFQNEAQLDKSGLPSDRFFAERPEGSVSTLKIQRTQQEDSAVYLCASSKRLQTGTGGGEQYFGPGTRLTVT.

CDR3 bases: TGTGCCAGTAGTAACCCATCCCATACGCAGTATTTT. Amino acid sequence: CASSNPSHTQYF. The V gene is TRBV19, the J gene TRBJ2-3, with D unclear. Germline lookup yields CDR1 LNHDA and CDR2 SQIVND (reference sequence). The ends were cut back, 4 bases at V and 7 bases at J, with 9 bases in the middle. The CDR3 consists of 12 residues.

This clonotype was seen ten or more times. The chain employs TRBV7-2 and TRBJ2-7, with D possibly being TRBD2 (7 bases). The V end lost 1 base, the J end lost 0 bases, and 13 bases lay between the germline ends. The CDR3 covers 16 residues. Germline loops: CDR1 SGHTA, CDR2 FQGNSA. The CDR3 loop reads CASSLVAGASSYEQYF. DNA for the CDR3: TGTGCCAGCAGCTTAGTGGCGGGGGCGAGCTCCTACGAGCAGTACTTC.

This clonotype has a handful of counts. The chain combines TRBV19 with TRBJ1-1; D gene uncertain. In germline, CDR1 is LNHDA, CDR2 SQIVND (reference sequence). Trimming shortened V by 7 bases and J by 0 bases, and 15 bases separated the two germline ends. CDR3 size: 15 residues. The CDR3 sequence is CASTPGTVMNTEAFF. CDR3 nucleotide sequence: TGTGCCAGTACCCCGGGCACCGTCATGAACACTGAAGCTTTCTTT.

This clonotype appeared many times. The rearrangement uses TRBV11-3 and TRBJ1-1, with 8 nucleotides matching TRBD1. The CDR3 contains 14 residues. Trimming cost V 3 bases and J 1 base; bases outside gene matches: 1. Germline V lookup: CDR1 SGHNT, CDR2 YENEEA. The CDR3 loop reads CASSFTGGNTEAFF. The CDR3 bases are TGTGCCAGCAGCTTTACAGGGGGGAACACTGAAGCTTTCTTT.

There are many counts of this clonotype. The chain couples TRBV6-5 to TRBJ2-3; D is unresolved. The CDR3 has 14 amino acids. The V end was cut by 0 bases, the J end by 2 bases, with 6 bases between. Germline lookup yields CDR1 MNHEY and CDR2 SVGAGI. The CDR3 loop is CASSYSYDTDTQYF. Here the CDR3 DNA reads TGTGCCAGCAGTTACTCGTACGACACAGATACGCAGTATTTT.

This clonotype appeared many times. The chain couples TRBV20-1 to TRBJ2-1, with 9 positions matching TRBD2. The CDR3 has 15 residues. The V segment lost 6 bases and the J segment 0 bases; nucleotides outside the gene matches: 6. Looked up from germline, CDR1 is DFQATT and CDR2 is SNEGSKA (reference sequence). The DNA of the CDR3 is TGCAGTGCCCGTAGCGGGGGACTCTCCTACAATGAGCAGTTCTTC. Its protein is CSARSGGLSYNEQFF.

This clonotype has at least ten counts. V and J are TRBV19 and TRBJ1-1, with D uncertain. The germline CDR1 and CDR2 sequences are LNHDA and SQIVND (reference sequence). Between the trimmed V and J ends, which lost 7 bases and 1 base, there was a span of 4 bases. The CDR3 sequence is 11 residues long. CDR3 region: CASKANTEAFF. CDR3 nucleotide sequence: TGTGCCAGTAAAGCGAACACTGAAGCTTTCTTT.

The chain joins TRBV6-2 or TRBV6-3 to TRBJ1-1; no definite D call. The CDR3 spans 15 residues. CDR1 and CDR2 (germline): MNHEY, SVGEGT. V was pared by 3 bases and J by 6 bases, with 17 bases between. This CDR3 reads CASSYASIRAAEAFF. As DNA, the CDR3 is TGTGCCAGCAGTTATGCCTCAATCCGGGCTGCTGAAGCTTTCTTT.